This is a list of T cell receptor beta chains from one sample in a study of neurological immune-mediated disorders. In TCRdb, the 5' RACE reads were re-called with MiXCR into one record per CDR3 protein. The profile shows tens of thousands of distinct CDR3 sequences, 4% to 6% of them singletons. The material sequenced was PBMCs. All receptors come from a man younger than 35 with multiple sclerosis. Both conserved end residues are part of each CDR3. Each record gives: V gene, CDR3 protein.

V: TRBV5-1; CDR3: CASRPDRNYEQYF
V: TRBV5-6; CDR3: CASSLDQDTDTQYF
V: TRBV5-6; CDR3: CASIGTGAGELFF
V: TRBV12-3/TRBV12-4; CDR3: CASSFQGTQLSIPEAFF
V: TRBV5-1; CDR3: CASSPEGHMEDNSPLNF
V: TRBV12-3/TRBV12-4; CDR3: CASSSWGRGEGTQYF
V: TRBV4-2; CDR3: CASSQGLAGGLHTDTQYF
V: TRBV20-1; CDR3: CSARTRQGIEKLFF
V: TRBV11-2; CDR3: CASSYLRGAETYEQYF
V: TRBV9; CDR3: CASSGTGYGTEAFF
V: TRBV12-3/TRBV12-4; CDR3: CASSLGQDNSPLHF
V: TRBV12-3/TRBV12-4; CDR3: CASLRLAGGDTQYF
V: TRBV3-1; CDR3: CASSRSGVDTQYF
V: TRBV12-3/TRBV12-4; CDR3: CASSLKGKGVGYTF
V: TRBV5-1; CDR3: CASSYTYGLLKFYGYTF
V: TRBV29-1; CDR3: CSVTSGTAYEQYF
V: TRBV20-1; CDR3: CSARQGFGYTF
V: TRBV20-1; CDR3: CSASSRRGPQFF
V: TRBV9; CDR3: CASSGQGSYEQYF
V: TRBV6-5; CDR3: CASSYWRISVSGANVLTF
V: TRBV7-2; CDR3: CASSLNTFYGYTF
V: TRBV5-5; CDR3: CASSKRDGNSYNEQFF
V: TRBV6-2/TRBV6-3; CDR3: CASSARTSGEQFF
V: TRBV12-5; CDR3: CASGLAVRRQSSYNSPLHF
V: TRBV20-1; CDR3: CSARGLAGGEETQYF
V: TRBV5-1; CDR3: CASSLGQGSWGYTF
V: TRBV5-1; CDR3: CASSLDQGRRGYTF
V: TRBV3-1; CDR3: CASSQGGSPLHF
V: TRBV10-3; CDR3: CAIRSTDTQYF
V: TRBV20-1; CDR3: CSARPGTDPSYEQYF
V: TRBV6-1; CDR3: CASSESRGTQYF
V: TRBV2; CDR3: CASTPGTSGHEQYF
V: TRBV6-5; CDR3: CASSYGRGNQPQHF
V: TRBV6-6; CDR3: CACRSAYEQYF
V: TRBV19; CDR3: CASSPAYSGNTIYF
V: TRBV3-1; CDR3: CASSVRAYNEQFF
V: TRBV11-2; CDR3: CASSLESRIEAFF
V: TRBV5-1; CDR3: CASSSPRSGAYNEQFF
V: TRBV14; CDR3: CASSLGNSEQYF
V: TRBV5-1; CDR3: CASSLFPGDGELFF
V: TRBV7-3; CDR3: CASSISGGVNEQFF
V: TRBV12-3/TRBV12-4; CDR3: CASSFRLTQYF
V: TRBV20-1; CDR3: CSARALAGDQETQYF
V: TRBV20-1; CDR3: CSAPRAPQTGVTSYNSPLNF
V: TRBV14; CDR3: CASSLRGNEKLFF
V: TRBV12-3/TRBV12-4; CDR3: CASSKRQGGGYGYTF
V: TRBV29-1; CDR3: CSVGGREYEKAFF
V: TRBV7-2; CDR3: CASSSQVRTGNTIYF
V: TRBV20-1; CDR3: CSASSVNEQYF
V: TRBV27; CDR3: CASLRTGTNIQYF
V: TRBV11-2; CDR3: CASSLERIYGYTF
V: TRBV20-1; CDR3: CSARRDGQFF
V: TRBV5-1; CDR3: CASRWTGVTTGELFF
V: TRBV12-3/TRBV12-4; CDR3: CASTTSGSWNEQFF
V: TRBV5-1; CDR3: CASSPDRAKNYGYTF
V: TRBV5-1; CDR3: CASSLAGTITDTQYF
V: TRBV7-3; CDR3: CASSQGGTASGANVLTF
V: TRBV24-1; CDR3: CATSDPGTSGSFFSFDEQFF
V: TRBV20-1; CDR3: CSAMWTGGNTEAFF